Here is one T cell receptor beta chain with its context. Its antigen is not identified. This entry belongs to a study of memory CD4+ T cells and cytomegalovirus serostatus. CDR1 is SGHTA and CDR2 is FQGNSA in the germline V gene. This CDR3 has 14 residues. The V segment lost 2 bases and the J segment 1 base; nucleotides outside the gene matches: 1. Overall study results and limits: Median bootstrapped AUC for CMV status was just under 0.97 originally, just under 0.93 US-trained.

Some clones are missing from TCRdb's copy, which holds only in-frame ones; the method was immunoSEQ multiplex PCR. The table includes tens of thousands of clones, around 84% detected once. The sort gate was single viable CD3+CD4+CD8-CD45RO+ cells for memory CD4+ T cells. After thawing, CD4+ T cells were positively selected. This chain joins TRBV7-2 and TRBJ1-1, with 7 bases matching TRBD1. The TCR originated in an adult in good health and CMV-seronegative. The sample was memory CD4+ T cells from blood. The CDR3 protein is CASSLYRGNTEAFF. CDR3 sequence (DNA): TGTGCCAGCAGCTTATACAGGGGGAACACTGAAGCTTTCTTT. The complete variable domain, with remaining parts taken from reference TRBV7-2 and TRBJ1-1, reads GAGVSQSPSNKVTEKGKDVELRCDPISGHTALYWYRQSLGQGLEFLIYFQGNSAPDKSGLPSDRFSAERTGGSVSTLTIQRTQQEDSAVYLCASSLYRGNTEAFFGQGTRLTVV.